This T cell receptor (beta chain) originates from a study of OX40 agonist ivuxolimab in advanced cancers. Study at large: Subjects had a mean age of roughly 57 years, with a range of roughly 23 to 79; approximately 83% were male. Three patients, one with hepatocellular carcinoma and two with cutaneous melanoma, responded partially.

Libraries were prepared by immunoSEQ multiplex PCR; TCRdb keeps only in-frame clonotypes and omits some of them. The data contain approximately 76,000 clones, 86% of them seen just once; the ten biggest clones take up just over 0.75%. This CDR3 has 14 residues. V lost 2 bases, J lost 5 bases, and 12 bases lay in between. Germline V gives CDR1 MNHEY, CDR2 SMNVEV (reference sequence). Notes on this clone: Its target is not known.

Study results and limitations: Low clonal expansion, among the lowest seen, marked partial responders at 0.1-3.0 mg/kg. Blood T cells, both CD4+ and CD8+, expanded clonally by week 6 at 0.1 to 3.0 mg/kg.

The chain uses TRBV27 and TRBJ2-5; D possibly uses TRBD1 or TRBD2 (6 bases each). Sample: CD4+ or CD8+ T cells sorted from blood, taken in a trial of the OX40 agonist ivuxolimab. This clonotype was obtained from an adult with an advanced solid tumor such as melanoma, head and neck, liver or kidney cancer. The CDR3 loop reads CASSLMGGSETQYF. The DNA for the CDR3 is TGTGCCAGCAGTTTAATGGGGGGCTCGGAGACCCAGTACTTC.